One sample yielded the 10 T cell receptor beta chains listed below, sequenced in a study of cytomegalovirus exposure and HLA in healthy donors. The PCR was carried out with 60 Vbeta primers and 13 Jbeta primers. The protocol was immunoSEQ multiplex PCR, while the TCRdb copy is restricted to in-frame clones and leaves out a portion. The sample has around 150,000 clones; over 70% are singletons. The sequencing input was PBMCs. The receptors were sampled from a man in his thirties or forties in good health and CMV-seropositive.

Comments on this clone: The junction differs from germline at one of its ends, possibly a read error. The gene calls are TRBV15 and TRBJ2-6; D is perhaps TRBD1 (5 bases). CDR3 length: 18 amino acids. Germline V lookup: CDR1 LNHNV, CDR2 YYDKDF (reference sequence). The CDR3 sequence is CATSGPRQGYSGANGLTF. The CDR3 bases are TGTGCCACCAGCGGCCCGAGGCAGGGATACTCTGGGGCCAACGGCCTGACTTTC.

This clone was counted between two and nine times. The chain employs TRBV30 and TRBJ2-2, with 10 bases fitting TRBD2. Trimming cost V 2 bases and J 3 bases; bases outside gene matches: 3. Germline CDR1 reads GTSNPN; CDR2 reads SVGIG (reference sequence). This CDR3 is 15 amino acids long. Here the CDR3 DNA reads TGTGCCTGGAGTCCCAGCGGGAGGGACACCGGGGAGCTGTTTTTT. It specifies CAWSPSGRDTGELFF.

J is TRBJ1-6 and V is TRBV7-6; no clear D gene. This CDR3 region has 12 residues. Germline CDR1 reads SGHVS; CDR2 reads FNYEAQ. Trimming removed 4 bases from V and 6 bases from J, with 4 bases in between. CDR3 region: CASSYSNSPLHF. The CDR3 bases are TGTGCCAGCAGCTACAGTAATTCACCCCTCCACTTT. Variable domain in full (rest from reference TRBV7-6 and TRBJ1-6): GAGVSQSPRYKVTKRGQDVALRCDPISGHVSLYWYRQALGQGPEFLTYFNYEAQQDKSGLPNDRFSAERPEGSISTLTIQRTEQRDSAMYRCASSYSNSPLHFGNGTRLTVT.

The CDR3 sequence: CASSGGRYNEQFF. In DNA form, the CDR3 reads TGTGCCAGCAGCGGGGGGCGATATAATGAGCAGTTCTTC. The rearrangement links TRBV27 to TRBJ2-1, with D maybe TRBD2 (7 bases). Trimming pared 6 bases from V and 7 bases from J, leaving 13 bases between. The germline gives CDR1 MNHEY, CDR2 SMNVEV (reference sequence). CDR3 length: 13 residues.

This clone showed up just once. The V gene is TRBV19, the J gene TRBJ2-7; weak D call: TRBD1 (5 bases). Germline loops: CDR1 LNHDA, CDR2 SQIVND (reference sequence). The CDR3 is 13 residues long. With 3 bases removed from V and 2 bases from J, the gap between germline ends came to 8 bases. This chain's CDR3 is CASSIEDTYEQYF. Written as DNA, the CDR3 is TGTGCCAGTAGTATCGAGGACACCTACGAGCAGTACTTC.

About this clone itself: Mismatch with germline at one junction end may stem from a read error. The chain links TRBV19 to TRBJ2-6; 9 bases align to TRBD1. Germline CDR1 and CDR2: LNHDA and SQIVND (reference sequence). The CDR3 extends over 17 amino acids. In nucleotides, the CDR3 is TGTGCCAGTAGTAAGGGACAGGGTATCTCTGGGGCCAACGGCCTGACTTTC. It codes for CASSKGQGISGANGLTF.

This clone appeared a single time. The chain's CDR3 is CASSSPYGNPRPGEQYF. The CDR3 coding sequence is TGTGCCAGCAGCTCTCCTTACGGGAATCCCCGTCCGGGGGAGCAGTACTTC. The rearrangement uses TRBV7-9 and TRBJ2-7; weak D call: TRBD2 (5 bases). Deletions cut 4 bases from V and 7 bases from J, with 26 bases between. CDR1 is SEHNR, CDR2 FQNEAQ, per germline (reference sequence). This CDR3 region has 17 residues.

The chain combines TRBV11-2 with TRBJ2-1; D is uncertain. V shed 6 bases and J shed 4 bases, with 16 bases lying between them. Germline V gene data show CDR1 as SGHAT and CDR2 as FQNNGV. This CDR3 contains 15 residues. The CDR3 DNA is TGTGCCAGCAGTTCCTTGGGCCCGGTTTACAATGAGCAGTTCTTC. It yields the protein CASSSLGPVYNEQFF.

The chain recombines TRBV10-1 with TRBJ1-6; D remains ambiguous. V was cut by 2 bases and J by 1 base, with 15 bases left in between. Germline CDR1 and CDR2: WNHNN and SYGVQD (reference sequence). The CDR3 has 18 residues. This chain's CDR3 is CASSERETGWSYNSPLHF. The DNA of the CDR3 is TGCGCCAGCAGTGAGAGAGAAACGGGGTGGTCCTATAATTCACCCCTCCACTTT.

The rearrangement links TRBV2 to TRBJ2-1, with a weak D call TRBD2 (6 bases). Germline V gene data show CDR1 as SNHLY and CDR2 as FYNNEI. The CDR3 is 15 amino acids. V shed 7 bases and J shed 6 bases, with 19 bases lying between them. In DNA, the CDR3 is TGTGCCAGCATTCGGGCCGGAGGAGGGGCCAATGAGCAGTTCTTC. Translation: CASIRAGGGANEQFF. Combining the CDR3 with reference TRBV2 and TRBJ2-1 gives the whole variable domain EPEVTQTPSHQVTQMGQEVILRCVPISNHLYFYWYRQILGQKVEFLVSFYNNEISEKSEIFDDQFSVERPDGSNFTLKIRSTKLEDSAMYFCASIRAGGGANEQFFGPGTRLTVL.